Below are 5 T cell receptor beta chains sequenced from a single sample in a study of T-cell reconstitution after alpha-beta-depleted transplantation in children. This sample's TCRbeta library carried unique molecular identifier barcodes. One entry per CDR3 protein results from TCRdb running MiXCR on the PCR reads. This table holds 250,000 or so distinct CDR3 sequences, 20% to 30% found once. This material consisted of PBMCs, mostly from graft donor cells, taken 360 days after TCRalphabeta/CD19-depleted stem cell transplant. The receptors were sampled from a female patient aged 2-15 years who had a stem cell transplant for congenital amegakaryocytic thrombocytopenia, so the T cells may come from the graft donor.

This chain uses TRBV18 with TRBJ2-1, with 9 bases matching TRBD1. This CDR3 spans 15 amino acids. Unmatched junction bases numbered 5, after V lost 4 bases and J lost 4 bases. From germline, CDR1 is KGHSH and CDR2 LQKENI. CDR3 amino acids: CASSLSGQGYNEQFF. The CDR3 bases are TGTGCCAGCTCACTCTCGGGACAGGGATACAATGAGCAGTTCTTC.

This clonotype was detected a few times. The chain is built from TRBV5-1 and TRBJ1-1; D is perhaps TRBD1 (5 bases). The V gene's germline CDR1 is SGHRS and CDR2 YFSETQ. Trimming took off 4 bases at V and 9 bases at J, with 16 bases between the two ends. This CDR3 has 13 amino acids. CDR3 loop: CASSRVREGKAFF. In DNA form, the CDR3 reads TGCGCCAGCAGCCGTGTCAGGGAAGGTAAAGCTTTCTTT.

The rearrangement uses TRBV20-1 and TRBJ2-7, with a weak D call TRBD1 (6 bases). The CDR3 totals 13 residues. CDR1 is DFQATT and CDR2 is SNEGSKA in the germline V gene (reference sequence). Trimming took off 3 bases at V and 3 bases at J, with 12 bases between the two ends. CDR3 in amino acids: CSASYRAIYEQYF. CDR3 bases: TGCAGTGCTAGTTACAGGGCTATCTACGAGCAGTACTTC.

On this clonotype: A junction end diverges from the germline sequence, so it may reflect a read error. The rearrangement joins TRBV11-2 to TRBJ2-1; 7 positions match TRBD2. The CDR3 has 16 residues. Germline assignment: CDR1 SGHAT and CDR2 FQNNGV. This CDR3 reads CASSWGRGSLYSEQFF. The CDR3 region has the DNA TGTGCCAGCAGCTGGGGGAGGGGTTCCCTCTACAGTGAGCAGTTCTTC.

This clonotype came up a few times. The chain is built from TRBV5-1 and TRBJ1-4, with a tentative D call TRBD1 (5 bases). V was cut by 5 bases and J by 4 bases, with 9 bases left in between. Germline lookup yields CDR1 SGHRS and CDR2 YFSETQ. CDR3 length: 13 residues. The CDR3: CASRTDSNEKLFF. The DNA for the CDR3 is TGCGCCAGCAGAACCGACAGTAATGAAAAACTGTTTTTT. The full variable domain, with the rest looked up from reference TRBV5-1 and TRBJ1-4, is KAGVTQTPRYLIKTRGQQVTLSCSPISGHRSVSWYQQTPGQGLQFLFEYFSETQRNKGNFPGRFSGRQFSNSRSEMNVSTLELGDSALYLCASRTDSNEKLFFGSGTQLSVL.